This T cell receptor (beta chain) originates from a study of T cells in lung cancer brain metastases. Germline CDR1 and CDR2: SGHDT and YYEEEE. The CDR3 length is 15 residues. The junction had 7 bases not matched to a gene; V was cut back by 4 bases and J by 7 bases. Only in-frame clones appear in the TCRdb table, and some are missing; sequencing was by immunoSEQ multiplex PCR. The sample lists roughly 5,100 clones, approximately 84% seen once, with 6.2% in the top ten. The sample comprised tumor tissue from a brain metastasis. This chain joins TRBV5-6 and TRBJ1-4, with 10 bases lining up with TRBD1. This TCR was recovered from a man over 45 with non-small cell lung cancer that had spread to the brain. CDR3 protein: CASSGAGQGTEKLFF. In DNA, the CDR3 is TGTGCCAGCAGCGGAGCGGGACAGGGGACTGAAAAACTGTTTTTT.